This T cell receptor (beta chain) was identified in a study of blood T cells in healthy people across ages. Broader study findings: Donor CMV status was unknown, possibly confounding expanded clonotype changes. TCR beta diversity, measured per million T cells, fell in a roughly linear way with age. Any conclusive comparison of naive versus antigen-experienced cells was prevented by using unsorted PBMCs.

Sample-barcoded 5' priming and a J-beta primer mix drove a second PCR of roughly 7 to 11 cycles. All samples gave at least 2.5 million CDR3-containing paired-end reads. TCRdb independently ran MiXCR on the 5' RACE reads; one entry per CDR3 protein. This sample has some 1.8 million distinct CDR3 sequences, with about 39% found just once. With regard to this clonotype: Its antigen remains unknown.

The CDR3 runs to 16 residues. Between the trimmed V and J ends, which lost 2 bases and 3 bases, there was a span of 17 bases. Germline values: CDR1 SGHAT, CDR2 FQNNGV. The receptor was derived from a human donor in good health. The J gene is TRBJ2-7, the V gene TRBV11-2; D is unclear. Material for sequencing was blood. The CDR3 DNA sequence: TGTGCCAGCAGCTTACATTTTGGTCTGAACGTCTACGAGCAGTACTTC. It codes for CASSLHFGLNVYEQYF.